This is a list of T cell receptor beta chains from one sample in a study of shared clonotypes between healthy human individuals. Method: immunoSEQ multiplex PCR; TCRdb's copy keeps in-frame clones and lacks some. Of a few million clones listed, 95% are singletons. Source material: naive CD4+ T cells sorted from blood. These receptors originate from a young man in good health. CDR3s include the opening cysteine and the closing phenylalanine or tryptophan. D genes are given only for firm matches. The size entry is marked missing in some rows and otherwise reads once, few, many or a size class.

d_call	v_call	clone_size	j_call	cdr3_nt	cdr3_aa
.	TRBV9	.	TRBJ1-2	TGTGCCAGCAGCGTGGGAGGTAGGGGTAATAATTATGGCTACACCTTC	CASSVGGRGNNYGYTF
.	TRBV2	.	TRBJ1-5	TGTGCCAGCTTCGGGGGAGGTGGTCAGCCCCAGCATTTT	CASFGGGGQPQHF
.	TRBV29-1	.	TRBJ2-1	TGCAGCGTTGCCGGGCTTAGTTACAATGAGCAGTTCTTC	CSVAGLSYNEQFF
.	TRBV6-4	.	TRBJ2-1	TGTGCCAGCAGTGAAAGTCGGGTCGGTGAGCAGTTCTTC	CASSESRVGEQFF
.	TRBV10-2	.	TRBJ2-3	TGCGCCAGCAGTCGGCAGGGTGGGATTTTAGATACGCAGTATTTT	CASSRQGGILDTQYF
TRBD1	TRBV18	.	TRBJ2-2	TGTGCCAGCTCGCTGGACAGGGCGGCCGGGGAGCTGTTTTTT	CASSLDRAAGELFF
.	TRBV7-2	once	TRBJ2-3	TGTGCCAGCAGCTTAGAAGGGGCAGTGGGGCAAGGGAAATATTTT	CASSLEGAVGQGKYF
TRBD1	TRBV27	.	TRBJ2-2	TGTGCCAGCAGACGGGACAGTACGAACACCGGGGAGCTGTTTTTT	CASRRDSTNTGELFF
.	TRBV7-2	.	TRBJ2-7	TGTGCCAGCAGCTTAGAGGTGCCCTACGAGCAGTACTTC	CASSLEVPYEQYF
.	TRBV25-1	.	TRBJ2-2	TGTGCCAGCAGTCCCCTGGGAGAAAACACCGGGGAGCTGTTTTTT	CASSPLGENTGELFF
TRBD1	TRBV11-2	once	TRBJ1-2	TGTGCCAGCAGTCCGGGACAGAACTATGGCTACACCTTC	CASSPGQNYGYTF
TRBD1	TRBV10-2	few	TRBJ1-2	TGCGCCAGCAGGGACAGGGCAATCCTTGGCTACACCTTC	CASRDRAILGYTF
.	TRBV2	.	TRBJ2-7	TGTGCCAGCAGTGAAGGACGGATCAATTACGAGCAGTACTTC	CASSEGRINYEQYF
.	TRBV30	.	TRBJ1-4	TGTGCCTGGAGTAGGATGAGAGGTGAAAAACTGTTTTTT	CAWSRMRGEKLFF
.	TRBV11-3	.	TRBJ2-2	TGTGCCAGCAGCTTAGATCCAACAGCCAGTATTAAGGGAGGGGAGCTGTTTTTT	CASSLDPTASIKGGELFF
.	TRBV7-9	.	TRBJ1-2	TGTGCCAGCAGCATGGGGTCCGGCCGGCAGGGCCACTATGGCTACACCTTC	CASSMGSGRQGHYGYTF
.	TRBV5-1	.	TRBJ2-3	TGCGCCAGCAGCTTGGTGGTCAAGGCAAGCGGAGATACGCAGTATTTT	CASSLVVKASGDTQYF
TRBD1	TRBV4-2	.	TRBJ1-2	TGTGCCAGCAGCCAGGACAGGGTGGGAGACTATGGCTACACCTTC	CASSQDRVGDYGYTF
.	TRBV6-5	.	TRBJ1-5	TGTGCCAGCAGTTACTCGGAGGGGTATCAGCCCCAGCATTTT	CASSYSEGYQPQHF
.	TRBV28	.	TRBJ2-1	TGTGCCAGCAGTTTAGTCGGGGATTACAATGAGCAGTTCTTC	CASSLVGDYNEQFF
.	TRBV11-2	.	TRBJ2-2	TGTGCCAGCAGCTTTGGAGCCGGCCTCGGGGTCGCCGGGGAGCTGTTTTTT	CASSFGAGLGVAGELFF
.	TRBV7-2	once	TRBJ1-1	TGTGCCAGCAGTGCGGAGCCTCTGAACACTGAAGCTTTCTTT	CASSAEPLNTEAFF
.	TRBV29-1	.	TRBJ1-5	TGCAGCGTTGTAATCCTAGGCGGCAATCAGCCCCAGCATTTT	CSVVILGGNQPQHF
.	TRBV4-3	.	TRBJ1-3	TGCGCCAGCAGCCAAGATGAGGAGGCCCTCTCTGGAAACACCATATATTTT	CASSQDEEALSGNTIYF
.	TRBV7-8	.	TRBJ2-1	TGTGCCAGCAGCCGGGACCTCGATGAGCAGTTCTTC	CASSRDLDEQFF
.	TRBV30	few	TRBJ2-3	TGTGCCTGGAGTGTACGACAGATTACAGATACGCAGTATTTT	CAWSVRQITDTQYF
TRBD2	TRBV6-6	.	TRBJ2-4	TGTGCCAGCAGTTCCGTGACTAGCGCTTCGTACTTC	CASSSVTSASYF
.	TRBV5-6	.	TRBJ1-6	TGTGCCAGCAGCTCCTCTGGGCAGGGGAATAATTCACCCCTCCACTTT	CASSSSGQGNNSPLHF
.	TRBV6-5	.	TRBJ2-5	TGTGCCAGCAGTTACTCGTTCGGGAGAACCCAAGAGACCCAGTACTTC	CASSYSFGRTQETQYF
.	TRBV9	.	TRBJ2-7	TGTGCCAGCAGCCCCGATCCCGGGCTCGAGCAGTACTTC	CASSPDPGLEQYF
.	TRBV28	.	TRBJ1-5	TGTGCCAGCAGCCCCCCGGGTGACAGATTCAATCAGCCCCAGCATTTT	CASSPPGDRFNQPQHF
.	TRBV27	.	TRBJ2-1	TGTGCCAGTTCTCGGGGCCGATACAATGAGCAGTTCTTC	CASSRGRYNEQFF
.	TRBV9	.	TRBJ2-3	TGTGCCAGCAGCGCCGGGCTAGGGGGATCTAGCACAGATACGCAGTATTTT	CASSAGLGGSSTDTQYF
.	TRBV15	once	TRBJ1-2	TGTGCCACCAGCAGAGATGTTGCCAACTATGGCTACACCTTC	CATSRDVANYGYTF
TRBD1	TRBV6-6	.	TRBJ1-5	TGTGCCAGCACCCAAGACAGGGGGGTTAGAAATCAGCCCCAGCATTTT	CASTQDRGVRNQPQHF
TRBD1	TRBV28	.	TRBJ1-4	TGTGCCAGCAGATCGGCCGGGACAGGGAGCGAAAAACTGTTTTTT	CASRSAGTGSEKLFF
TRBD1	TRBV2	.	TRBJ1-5	TGTGCCAGCAGTGAAGAGACAGGGGGTGGTCAGCCCCAGCATTTT	CASSEETGGGQPQHF
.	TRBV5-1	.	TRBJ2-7	TGCGCCAGCACCCCCTCTACGGGAATCTACGAGCAGTACTTC	CASTPSTGIYEQYF
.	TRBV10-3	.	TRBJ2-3	TGTGCCATCAGTTATATAGAAGGGAGAGATACGCAGTATTTT	CAISYIEGRDTQYF
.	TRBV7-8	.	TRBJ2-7	TGTGCCAGCAGCTTAACGGCAGTGCAATACGAGCAGTACTTC	CASSLTAVQYEQYF
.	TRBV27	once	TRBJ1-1	TGTGCCAGCAGCCGTTGGGGGACTGAAGCTTTCTTT	CASSRWGTEAFF
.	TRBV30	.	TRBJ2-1	TGTGCCTGGAGTGTACCCGGAAGCGGTCGGTTCTTC	CAWSVPGSGRFF
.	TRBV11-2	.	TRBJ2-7	TGTGCCAGCAGCTTCGGCGTTAGCGGTCCCTACGAGCAGTACTTC	CASSFGVSGPYEQYF
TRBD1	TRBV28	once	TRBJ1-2	TGTGCCAGCAGCGCTGACAGGGGAGCTAACTATGGCTACACCTTC	CASSADRGANYGYTF
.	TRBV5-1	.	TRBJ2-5	TGCGCCAGCAGCGCGAGCGGGTCAGGGGAGACCCAGTACTTC	CASSASGSGETQYF